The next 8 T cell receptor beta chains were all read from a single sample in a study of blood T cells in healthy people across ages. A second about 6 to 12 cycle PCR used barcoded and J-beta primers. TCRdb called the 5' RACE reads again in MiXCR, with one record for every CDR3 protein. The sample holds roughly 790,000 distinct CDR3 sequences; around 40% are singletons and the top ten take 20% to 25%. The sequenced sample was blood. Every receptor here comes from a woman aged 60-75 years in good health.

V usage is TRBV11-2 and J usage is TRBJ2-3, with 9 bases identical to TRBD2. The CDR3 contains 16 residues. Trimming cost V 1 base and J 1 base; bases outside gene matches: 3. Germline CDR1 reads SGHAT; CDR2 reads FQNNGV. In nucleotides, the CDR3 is TGTGCCAGCAGCTTAGTGACTAGCGGCCGCACAGATACGCAGTATTTT. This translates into CASSLVTSGRTDTQYF.

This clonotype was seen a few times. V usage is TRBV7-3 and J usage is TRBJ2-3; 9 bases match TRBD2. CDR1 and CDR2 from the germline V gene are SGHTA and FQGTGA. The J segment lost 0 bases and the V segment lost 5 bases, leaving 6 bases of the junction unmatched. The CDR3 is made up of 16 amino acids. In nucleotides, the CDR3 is TGTGCCAGCAGCCCTTCTAGCGGGACTAGCACAGATACGCAGTATTTT. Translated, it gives CASSPSSGTSTDTQYF.

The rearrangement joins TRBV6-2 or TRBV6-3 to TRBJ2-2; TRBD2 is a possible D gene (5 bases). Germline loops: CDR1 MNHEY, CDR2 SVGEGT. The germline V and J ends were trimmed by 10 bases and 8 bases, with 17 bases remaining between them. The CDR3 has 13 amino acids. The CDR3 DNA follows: TGTGCCACCTTACTGGACTCGATGGGGGAGCTGTTTTTT. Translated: CATLLDSMGELFF.

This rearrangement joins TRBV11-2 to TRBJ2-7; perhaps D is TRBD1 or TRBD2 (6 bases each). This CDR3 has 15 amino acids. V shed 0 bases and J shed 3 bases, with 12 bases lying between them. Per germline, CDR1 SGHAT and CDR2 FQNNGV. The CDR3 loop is CASSLDPGGSYEQYF. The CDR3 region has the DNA TGTGCCAGCAGCTTAGATCCCGGGGGCAGCTACGAGCAGTACTTC.

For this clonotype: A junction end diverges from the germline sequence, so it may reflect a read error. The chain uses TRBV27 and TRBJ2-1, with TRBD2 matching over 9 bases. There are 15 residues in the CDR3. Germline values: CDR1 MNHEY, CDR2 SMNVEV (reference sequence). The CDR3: CAISFVSGGLREQFF. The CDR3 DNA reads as TGTGCCATCAGTTTTGTTAGCGGGGGCCTCCGGGAGCAGTTCTTC.

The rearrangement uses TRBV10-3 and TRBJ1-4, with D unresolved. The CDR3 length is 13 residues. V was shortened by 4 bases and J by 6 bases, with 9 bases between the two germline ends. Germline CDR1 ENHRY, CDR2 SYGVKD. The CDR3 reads CAISGSSDEKLFF. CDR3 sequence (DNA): TGTGCCATCAGTGGGTCCTCGGATGAAAAACTGTTTTTT.

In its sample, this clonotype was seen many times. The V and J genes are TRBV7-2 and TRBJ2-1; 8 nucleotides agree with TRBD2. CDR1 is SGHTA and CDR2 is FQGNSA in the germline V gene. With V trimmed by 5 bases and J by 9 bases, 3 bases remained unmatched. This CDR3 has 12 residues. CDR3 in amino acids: CASSRTSSEQFF. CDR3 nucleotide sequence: TGTGCCAGCAGCAGGACTAGCAGTGAGCAGTTCTTC.

The CDR3 is CASSFQVYEQYF. CDR3 coding DNA: TGTGCCAGCAGCTTTCAAGTATACGAGCAGTACTTC. The chain couples TRBV7-9 to TRBJ2-7; D is unclear. Trimming cost V 3 bases and J 4 bases, with 7 bases left between them. Germline CDR1 reads SEHNR; CDR2 reads FQNEAQ (reference sequence). The CDR3 totals 12 residues.